These T cell receptor beta chains were read from a single sample in a study of T cell repertoires in cytomegalovirus infection. TCRdb called the reads again in MiXCR, with one record for every CDR3 protein. The sample contains around 350,000 distinct CDR3 sequences, about a sixth of which appear only once. The sequenced sample consisted of PBMCs. These TCRs come from a human donor in good health (CMV status not recorded). Some clones in this sample may be carry-over from other donors' samples. The CDR3 runs from the conserved cysteine through the conserved F or W. A D gene is named only where the DNA matches it firmly. Clone sizes are given selectively: once, few, many, or a class where the clone is expanded.

v_gene: TRBV7-2
j_gene: TRBJ2-1
abundance: many
d_gene: TRBD1
CDR3aa: CASSLTGYSYNEQFF
CDR3nt: TGTGCCAGCAGCTTGACAGGGTACTCCTACAATGAGCAGTTCTTC

v_gene: TRBV5-1
j_gene: TRBJ2-1
abundance: -
d_gene: -
CDR3aa: CASSPTLARAYNEQFF
CDR3nt: TGCGCCAGCAGCCCCACCCTAGCGAGGGCCTACAATGAGCAGTTCTTC

v_gene: TRBV5-4
j_gene: TRBJ1-1
abundance: -
d_gene: -
CDR3aa: CASSFGAAMNTEAFF
CDR3nt: TGTGCCAGCAGCTTCGGGGCAGCAATGAACACTGAAGCTTTCTTT

v_gene: TRBV28
j_gene: TRBJ1-2
abundance: many
d_gene: -
CDR3aa: CASQGTGYGYTF
CDR3nt: TGTGCCAGCCAAGGAACAGGATATGGCTACACCTTC

v_gene: TRBV4-1
j_gene: TRBJ2-7
abundance: few
d_gene: -
CDR3aa: CASSQEVQGLISYEQYF
CDR3nt: TGCGCCAGCAGCCAAGAAGTCCAGGGTTTAATTTCCTACGAGCAGTACTTC

v_gene: TRBV9
j_gene: TRBJ2-3
abundance: many
d_gene: TRBD2
CDR3aa: CASSGGPPASGIDTQYF
CDR3nt: TGTGCCAGCAGCGGAGGACCCCCGGCTAGCGGAATAGATACGCAGTATTTT

v_gene: TRBV12-3/TRBV12-4
j_gene: TRBJ1-6
abundance: -
d_gene: TRBD1
CDR3aa: CASSPPGGSYNSPLHF
CDR3nt: TGTGCCAGCAGTCCTCCAGGGGGATCCTATAATTCACCCCTCCACTTT

v_gene: TRBV20-1
j_gene: TRBJ2-3
abundance: -
d_gene: -
CDR3aa: CSAREVLADTQYF
CDR3nt: TGCAGTGCTAGAGAGGTCTTAGCGGATACGCAGTATTTT

v_gene: TRBV12-3/TRBV12-4
j_gene: TRBJ2-7
abundance: -
d_gene: -
CDR3aa: CASSSPRILNEQYF
CDR3nt: TGTGCCAGCAGTTCACCTAGAATCCTTAACGAGCAGTACTTC

v_gene: TRBV9
j_gene: TRBJ2-7
abundance: -
d_gene: TRBD1
CDR3aa: CASSTNRDRGIYEQYF
CDR3nt: TGTGCCAGCAGCACTAACCGGGACAGGGGCATTTACGAGCAGTACTTC

v_gene: TRBV7-2
j_gene: TRBJ2-1
abundance: many
d_gene: -
CDR3aa: CASSNPTLEQFF
CDR3nt: TGTGCCAGCAGCAACCCGACTCTCGAGCAGTTCTTC

v_gene: TRBV20-1
j_gene: TRBJ2-1
abundance: -
d_gene: -
CDR3aa: CSARDSVGGFYNEQFF
CDR3nt: TGCAGTGCTAGAGATTCGGTCGGCGGGTTTTACAATGAGCAGTTCTTC

v_gene: TRBV12-5
j_gene: TRBJ1-1
abundance: many
d_gene: -
CDR3aa: CASRLTEAFF
CDR3nt: TGTGCTAGTCGGCTTACTGAAGCTTTCTTT

v_gene: TRBV12-3/TRBV12-4
j_gene: TRBJ2-1
abundance: many
d_gene: -
CDR3aa: CASSSAGAEQFF
CDR3nt: TGTGCCAGCAGTTCCGCCGGAGCTGAGCAGTTCTTC

v_gene: TRBV29-1
j_gene: TRBJ2-7
abundance: once
d_gene: TRBD2
CDR3aa: CSVGRESFYEQYF
CDR3nt: TGCAGCGTTGGGCGGGAGAGCTTCTACGAGCAGTACTTC

v_gene: TRBV7-2
j_gene: TRBJ2-2
abundance: few
d_gene: -
CDR3aa: CASSPRGGGNTGELFF
CDR3nt: TGTGCCAGCAGCCCTAGGGGAGGGGGGAACACCGGGGAGCTGTTTTTT

v_gene: TRBV10-1
j_gene: TRBJ1-3
abundance: few
d_gene: -
CDR3aa: CARRNTIYF
CDR3nt: TGCGCCAGGCGAAACACCATATATTTT

v_gene: TRBV20-1
j_gene: TRBJ2-5
abundance: -
d_gene: -
CDR3aa: CSARLGAQETQYF
CDR3nt: TGCAGTGCCCGGCTGGGGGCCCAAGAGACCCAGTACTTC

v_gene: TRBV7-2
j_gene: TRBJ1-5
abundance: -
d_gene: TRBD1
CDR3aa: CASSPGTTGPNQPQHF
CDR3nt: TGTGCCAGCAGCCCCGGGACGACAGGGCCCAATCAGCCCCAGCATTTT

v_gene: TRBV9
j_gene: TRBJ1-6
abundance: -
d_gene: -
CDR3aa: CASSGAGVAYNSPLHF
CDR3nt: TGTGCCAGCAGCGGGGCGGGTGTAGCCTATAATTCACCCCTCCACTTT

v_gene: TRBV19
j_gene: TRBJ2-3
abundance: -
d_gene: TRBD2
CDR3aa: CASSMGSPSGSGNTQYF
CDR3nt: TGTGCCAGTAGTATGGGATCCCCTAGCGGGAGCGGGAATACGCAGTATTTT

v_gene: TRBV29-1
j_gene: TRBJ1-1
abundance: few
d_gene: -
CDR3aa: CSVALGGGIRDTEAFF
CDR3nt: TGCAGCGTCGCTCTTGGAGGGGGGATTCGGGACACTGAAGCTTTCTTT

v_gene: TRBV4-1
j_gene: TRBJ2-4
abundance: many
d_gene: -
CDR3aa: CASSHVDSRNIQYF
CDR3nt: TGCGCCAGCAGCCATGTAGACAGTCGAAACATTCAGTACTTC

v_gene: TRBV23-1
j_gene: TRBJ2-7
abundance: few
d_gene: -
CDR3aa: CASSFGGIRLEQYF
CDR3nt: TGCGCCAGCAGTTTTGGAGGGATTAGATTGGAGCAGTACTTC

v_gene: TRBV19
j_gene: TRBJ2-2
abundance: few
d_gene: -
CDR3aa: CASSTLNTGELFF
CDR3nt: TGTGCCAGTAGTACCCTGAACACCGGGGAGCTGTTTTTT

v_gene: TRBV6-9
j_gene: TRBJ2-3
abundance: -
d_gene: TRBD1
CDR3aa: CASSSETTPGQEFTDTQYF
CDR3nt: TGTGCCAGCAGTTCGGAGACGACCCCTGGACAGGAATTCACAGATACGCAGTATTTT

v_gene: TRBV20-1
j_gene: TRBJ2-7
abundance: -
d_gene: -
CDR3aa: CSAHGSGAYEQYF
CDR3nt: TGCAGTGCTCACGGGAGCGGCGCCTACGAGCAGTACTTC

v_gene: TRBV28
j_gene: TRBJ2-1
abundance: many
d_gene: TRBD1
CDR3aa: CASSFSGRGLSYNEQFF
CDR3nt: TGTGCCAGCAGTTTCTCGGGCAGGGGGTTGTCTTACAATGAGCAGTTCTTC

v_gene: TRBV5-4
j_gene: TRBJ1-2
abundance: -
d_gene: TRBD1
CDR3aa: CASSPEGQGGNYGYTF
CDR3nt: TGTGCCAGCAGCCCCGAAGGACAGGGTGGGAACTATGGCTACACCTTC

v_gene: TRBV6-6
j_gene: TRBJ1-3
abundance: many
d_gene: -
CDR3aa: CASRGVPSSGNTIYF
CDR3nt: TGTGCCAGCCGCGGGGTTCCGAGCTCTGGAAACACCATATATTTT

v_gene: TRBV7-8
j_gene: TRBJ1-1
abundance: many
d_gene: TRBD1
CDR3aa: CASSLNRDSTEAFF
CDR3nt: TGTGCCAGCAGCTTGAATCGGGACAGTACTGAAGCTTTCTTT

v_gene: TRBV7-9
j_gene: TRBJ2-7
abundance: -
d_gene: TRBD1
CDR3aa: CASSRTGDSYEQYF
CDR3nt: TGTGCCAGCAGCCGGACAGGGGATTCCTACGAGCAGTACTTC